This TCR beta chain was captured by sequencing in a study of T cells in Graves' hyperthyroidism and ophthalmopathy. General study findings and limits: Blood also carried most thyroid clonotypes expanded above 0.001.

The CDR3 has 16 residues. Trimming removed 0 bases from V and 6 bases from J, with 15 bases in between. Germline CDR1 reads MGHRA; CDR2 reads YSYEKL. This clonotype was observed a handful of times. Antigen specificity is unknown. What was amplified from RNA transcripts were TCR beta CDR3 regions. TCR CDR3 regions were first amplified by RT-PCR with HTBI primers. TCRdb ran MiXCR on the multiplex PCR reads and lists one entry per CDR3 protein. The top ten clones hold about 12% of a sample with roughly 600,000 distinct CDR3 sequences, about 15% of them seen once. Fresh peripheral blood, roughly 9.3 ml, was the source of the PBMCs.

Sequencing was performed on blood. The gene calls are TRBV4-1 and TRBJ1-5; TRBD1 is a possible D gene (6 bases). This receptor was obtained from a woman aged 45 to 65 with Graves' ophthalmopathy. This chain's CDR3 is CASSQDRGQWGQPQHF. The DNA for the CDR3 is TGCGCCAGCAGCCAAGATCGTGGACAGTGGGGTCAGCCCCAGCATTTT.